This is a list of T cell receptor beta chains from one sample in a study of T cells after posttransplantation cyclophosphamide. Here immunoSEQ multiplex PCR was the method, and the copy in TCRdb shows in-frame clones only, minus some. The sample was found to contain 12,000 or so clones, and every one recurs. Sequenced material: PBMCs, taken after allogeneic stem cell transplant with posttransplant cyclophosphamide. All receptors derive from a female patient aged 40 to 50 who received an allogeneic stem cell transplant from a related donor, was CMV-positive, and had acute GVHD only. The T cells may partly be graft donor cells. The CDR3 runs from the conserved cysteine through the conserved F or W. A D gene is named only where the DNA matches it firmly. Part of the rows lack a size; the others show once, few, many or a class for expanded clones.

d_gene | len | abundance | j_gene | v_gene | CDR3aa | CDR3nt
. | 15 | many | TRBJ2-5 | TRBV7-9 | CASSFSETRQETQYF | TGTGCCAGCAGCTTCTCTGAGACACGTCAAGAGACCCAGTACTTC
. | 14 | many | TRBJ1-2 | TRBV5-4 | CASSVVEGRYGYTF | TGTGCCAGCAGCGTCGTCGAGGGGAGGTATGGCTACACCTTC
. | 16 | many | TRBJ2-3 | TRBV11-3 | CASSSGDTLSTDTQYF | TGTGCCAGCAGCTCCGGGGACACCTTAAGCACAGATACGCAGTATTTT
. | 14 | many | TRBJ2-7 | TRBV4-2 | CASSRDTVTYEQYF | TGTGCCAGCAGCCGAGACACGGTAACCTACGAGCAGTACTTC
. | 13 | few | TRBJ2-5 | TRBV7-9 | CASSADGKETQYF | TGTGCCAGCAGCGCTGACGGGAAAGAGACCCAGTACTTC
TRBD2 | 17 | many | TRBJ2-4 | TRBV2 | CASSEEVLAFAKNIQYF | TGTGCCAGCAGTGAAGAGGTACTAGCGTTTGCCAAAAACATTCAGTACTTC
. | 15 | many | TRBJ1-1 | TRBV4-1 | CASRPTGSWNTEAFF | TGCGCCAGCAGGCCCACAGGGTCGTGGAACACTGAAGCTTTCTTT
. | 16 | many | TRBJ1-2 | TRBV28 | CASSPITGTLNYGYTF | TGTGCCAGCAGTCCGATTACCGGGACACTTAACTATGGCTACACCTTC
. | 15 | few | TRBJ2-1 | TRBV2 | CASAGTSSSYNEQFF | TGTGCCAGCGCCGGGACTTCGAGCTCCTACAATGAGCAGTTCTTC
. | 13 | medium-sized | TRBJ1-2 | TRBV4-2 | CASSQDSGVGYTF | TGTGCCAGCAGCCAAGATTCAGGGGTAGGCTACACCTTC
TRBD1 | 15 | many | TRBJ2-3 | TRBV14 | CASSLWTGVTDTQYF | TGTGCCAGCAGCCTATGGACAGGGGTTACAGATACGCAGTATTTT
TRBD1 | 13 | many | TRBJ1-2 | TRBV5-1 | CASSLGTGYGYTF | TGCGCCAGCAGCTTGGGGACAGGCTATGGCTACACCTTC
. | 15 | many | TRBJ2-1 | TRBV19 | CASSIGLAHYNEQFF | TGTGCCAGTAGTATAGGGCTAGCGCACTACAATGAGCAGTTCTTC
TRBD2 | 15 | many | TRBJ2-1 | TRBV7-6 | CASSLAAGGPFEQFF | TGTGCCAGCAGCTTAGCTGCGGGGGGCCCTTTTGAGCAGTTCTTC
. | 14 | . | TRBJ1-2 | TRBV11-3 | CASSLRAGNYGYTF | TGTGCCAGCAGCTTGAGGGCAGGCAACTATGGCTACACCTTC
TRBD1 | 15 | many | TRBJ1-4 | TRBV5-8 | CASSFAGGAFEKLFF | TGTGCCAGCAGCTTCGCAGGGGGCGCCTTTGAAAAACTGTTTTTT
TRBD1 | 15 | many | TRBJ2-6 | TRBV11-3 | CASDRGGSGANVLTF | TGTGCCAGCGACAGGGGTGGCTCTGGGGCCAACGTCCTGACTTTC
. | 16 | many | TRBJ1-3 | TRBV9 | CASSVAQVSSGNTIYF | TGTGCCAGCAGCGTCGCGCAGGTCAGCTCTGGAAACACCATATATTTT